A selection of T cell receptor beta chains follows, all from one sample in a study of patients and donors after allogeneic stem cell transplantation. TCRdb redid the calling of the RT-PCR reads with MiXCR, one entry per CDR3 protein. The table shows approximately 99,000 distinct CDR3 sequences, with 35% to 45% occurring only once. Sample: blood, either unsorted or a sorted T cell fraction (not recorded which). These receptor sequences come from a human donor who was either an allogeneic HSCT recipient or a stem cell or donor lymphocyte infusion donor (not recorded which). It is not recorded whose cells these are; they may come from a transplant donor. The CDR3 runs from the conserved cysteine through the conserved F or W. Each record gives: D gene, V gene, J gene, clone size, CDR3 protein, CDR3 DNA. A D gene is named only where the DNA matches it firmly. Size is stated for part of the rows, as once, few or many counts, or as a class when the clone is expanded.

D gene: TRBD1; V gene: TRBV6-5; J gene: TRBJ1-1; clone size: few; CDR3 protein: CASSYLGQGATEAFF; CDR3 DNA: TGTGCCAGCAGTTACCTGGGACAGGGGGCAACTGAAGCTTTCTTT
D gene: NA; V gene: TRBV20-1; J gene: TRBJ1-1; clone size: NA; CDR3 protein: CSAREIRPPKKAFF; CDR3 DNA: TGCAGTGCTAGGGAAATAAGGCCTCCCAAAAAAGCTTTCTTT
D gene: NA; V gene: TRBV12-3/TRBV12-4; J gene: TRBJ2-6; clone size: NA; CDR3 protein: CASSFLLGSQVAGANVLTF; CDR3 DNA: TGTGCCAGCAGTTTTCTGCTTGGATCACAGGTAGCTGGGGCCAACGTCCTGACTTTC
D gene: NA; V gene: TRBV4-3; J gene: TRBJ2-1; clone size: many; CDR3 protein: CASSQGTVDNEQFF; CDR3 DNA: TGCGCCAGCAGCCAAGGGACAGTAGACAATGAGCAGTTCTTC
D gene: NA; V gene: TRBV5-4; J gene: TRBJ1-2; clone size: few; CDR3 protein: CASSLKGMYGYTF; CDR3 DNA: TGTGCCAGCAGCTTGAAAGGGATGTATGGCTACACCTTC
D gene: NA; V gene: TRBV12-3/TRBV12-4; J gene: TRBJ1-3; clone size: few; CDR3 protein: CASNNPVGNTIYF; CDR3 DNA: TGTGCCAGCAACAACCCAGTCGGAAACACCATATATTTT
D gene: NA; V gene: TRBV2; J gene: TRBJ2-3; clone size: few; CDR3 protein: CAYYRFPSTDTQYF; CDR3 DNA: TGTGCCTACTACCGATTCCCTAGCACAGATACGCAGTATTTT
D gene: NA; V gene: TRBV10-3; J gene: TRBJ1-2; clone size: NA; CDR3 protein: CAISEQGRGYTF; CDR3 DNA: TGTGCCATCAGTGAACAGGGAAGAGGCTACACCTTC
D gene: NA; V gene: TRBV29-1; J gene: TRBJ2-1; clone size: once; CDR3 protein: CSVEGDNNNWFF; CDR3 DNA: TGCAGCGTTGAGGGGGACAACAACAATTGGTTCTTC
D gene: NA; V gene: TRBV5-6; J gene: TRBJ1-6; clone size: once; CDR3 protein: CASSLPVLHF; CDR3 DNA: TGTGCCAGCAGCCTGCCGGTCCTCCACTTT
D gene: NA; V gene: TRBV25-1; J gene: TRBJ2-1; clone size: few; CDR3 protein: CASSEYPVGNEQFF; CDR3 DNA: TGTGCCAGCAGTGAATACCCCGTAGGGAATGAGCAGTTCTTC
D gene: NA; V gene: TRBV10-3; J gene: TRBJ1-5; clone size: few; CDR3 protein: CAISEMWDQPQHF; CDR3 DNA: TGTGCCATCAGTGAGATGTGGGATCAGCCCCAGCATTTT
D gene: NA; V gene: TRBV7-9; J gene: TRBJ1-4; clone size: NA; CDR3 protein: CASSSLDPNEKLFF; CDR3 DNA: TGTGCCAGCAGCTCCCTGGACCCTAATGAAAAACTGTTTTTT
D gene: NA; V gene: TRBV6-2/TRBV6-3; J gene: TRBJ2-3; clone size: NA; CDR3 protein: CASSSDGGDTQYF; CDR3 DNA: TGTGCCAGCAGTTCAGACGGGGGAGATACGCAGTATTTT
D gene: NA; V gene: TRBV29-1; J gene: TRBJ1-2; clone size: few; CDR3 protein: CSVWIGPLGDGYTF; CDR3 DNA: TGCAGCGTGTGGATAGGACCGCTAGGGGATGGCTACACCTTC
D gene: TRBD2; V gene: TRBV12-3/TRBV12-4; J gene: TRBJ2-2; clone size: once; CDR3 protein: CASSIRAGLAGGPPGELFF; CDR3 DNA: TGTGCCAGCAGTATAAGGGCCGGGCTAGCGGGAGGGCCTCCCGGGGAGCTGTTTTTT
D gene: NA; V gene: TRBV7-9; J gene: TRBJ2-1; clone size: few; CDR3 protein: CASSLAGIAIGEQFF; CDR3 DNA: TGTGCCAGCAGCTTAGCTGGGATCGCAATCGGTGAGCAGTTCTTC
D gene: NA; V gene: TRBV7-2; J gene: TRBJ1-2; clone size: few; CDR3 protein: CASSLRGYGYTF; CDR3 DNA: TGTGCCAGCAGCTTGAGGGGATATGGCTACACCTTC
D gene: NA; V gene: TRBV5-1; J gene: TRBJ1-1; clone size: few; CDR3 protein: CASSARAGTEAFF; CDR3 DNA: TGCGCCAGCAGCGCCAGGGCTGGGACTGAAGCTTTCTTT
D gene: NA; V gene: TRBV25-1; J gene: TRBJ2-7; clone size: NA; CDR3 protein: CASTGWSYEQYF; CDR3 DNA: TGTGCCAGCACCGGTTGGTCCTACGAGCAGTACTTC
D gene: TRBD1; V gene: TRBV6-2/TRBV6-3; J gene: TRBJ2-6; clone size: NA; CDR3 protein: CASTPGTGTAGANVLTF; CDR3 DNA: TGTGCCAGCACCCCCGGGACAGGGACTGCTGGGGCCAACGTCCTGACTTTC
D gene: TRBD1; V gene: TRBV12-3/TRBV12-4; J gene: TRBJ2-1; clone size: few; CDR3 protein: CASSPGTGVYNEQFF; CDR3 DNA: TGTGCCAGCAGCCCCGGGACAGGGGTCTACAATGAGCAGTTCTTC
D gene: NA; V gene: TRBV3-1; J gene: TRBJ2-7; clone size: NA; CDR3 protein: CASSLSRPTRYEQYF; CDR3 DNA: TGTGCCAGCAGCCTTTCGAGGCCCACCCGTTACGAGCAGTACTTC
D gene: NA; V gene: TRBV24-1; J gene: TRBJ2-2; clone size: NA; CDR3 protein: CATSLGYTGELFF; CDR3 DNA: TGTGCCACCAGTTTGGGTTACACCGGGGAGCTGTTTTTT
D gene: NA; V gene: TRBV18; J gene: TRBJ2-3; clone size: once; CDR3 protein: CASSPPWTIGTDTQYF; CDR3 DNA: TGTGCCAGCTCACCACCGTGGACCATCGGCACAGATACGCAGTATTTT
D gene: NA; V gene: TRBV24-1; J gene: TRBJ2-1; clone size: few; CDR3 protein: CATSEYNEQFF; CDR3 DNA: TGTGCCACCAGTGAGTACAATGAGCAGTTCTTC
D gene: TRBD1; V gene: TRBV4-1; J gene: TRBJ2-7; clone size: NA; CDR3 protein: CASSRGQGSYEQYF; CDR3 DNA: TGCGCCAGCAGCCGGGGACAGGGGTCCTACGAGCAGTACTTC
D gene: NA; V gene: TRBV7-8; J gene: TRBJ2-1; clone size: NA; CDR3 protein: CASSLVEFSYNEQFF; CDR3 DNA: TGTGCCAGCAGCTTAGTGGAGTTCTCCTACAATGAGCAGTTCTTC
D gene: NA; V gene: TRBV25-1; J gene: TRBJ2-1; clone size: few; CDR3 protein: CASSEFQGSRSYNEQFF; CDR3 DNA: TGTGCCAGCAGTGAATTCCAGGGGTCGAGGTCCTACAATGAGCAGTTCTTC
D gene: NA; V gene: TRBV6-6; J gene: TRBJ1-5; clone size: few; CDR3 protein: CASRTDSRNQPQHF; CDR3 DNA: TGTGCCAGCAGGACGGACAGCCGCAATCAGCCCCAGCATTTT
D gene: NA; V gene: TRBV12-3/TRBV12-4; J gene: TRBJ2-5; clone size: few; CDR3 protein: CASSGAETQYF; CDR3 DNA: TGTGCCAGCAGTGGAGCGGAGACCCAGTACTTC
D gene: NA; V gene: TRBV27; J gene: TRBJ1-1; clone size: few; CDR3 protein: CATRMIGGLKNTEAFF; CDR3 DNA: TGTGCCACTCGCATGATAGGGGGGCTAAAAAACACTGAAGCTTTCTTT
D gene: NA; V gene: TRBV12-3/TRBV12-4; J gene: TRBJ2-1; clone size: NA; CDR3 protein: CASSELGSNEQFF; CDR3 DNA: TGTGCCAGCAGTGAGTTGGGTTCCAATGAGCAGTTCTTC
D gene: NA; V gene: TRBV29-1; J gene: TRBJ1-3; clone size: NA; CDR3 protein: CSVEGAPNTIYF; CDR3 DNA: TGCAGCGTTGAAGGGGCCCCGAACACCATATATTTT
D gene: TRBD1; V gene: TRBV20-1; J gene: TRBJ1-4; clone size: NA; CDR3 protein: CSARGRGPRTGASEKLFF; CDR3 DNA: TGCAGTGCTAGAGGGAGAGGCCCCAGGACAGGGGCTAGTGAAAAACTGTTTTTT
D gene: NA; V gene: TRBV20-1; J gene: TRBJ2-7; clone size: NA; CDR3 protein: CSAKPGGNSYEQYF; CDR3 DNA: TGCAGCGCTAAACCAGGGGGGAACTCCTACGAGCAGTACTTC
D gene: NA; V gene: TRBV20-1; J gene: TRBJ1-1; clone size: NA; CDR3 protein: CSALRGTRPTEAFF; CDR3 DNA: TGCAGTGCTCTCAGGGGAACGAGACCCACTGAAGCTTTCTTT
D gene: NA; V gene: TRBV29-1; J gene: TRBJ1-1; clone size: NA; CDR3 protein: CSGGRTLNTEAFF; CDR3 DNA: TGCAGCGGGGGTCGAACTCTAAACACTGAAGCTTTCTTT
D gene: NA; V gene: TRBV12-3/TRBV12-4; J gene: TRBJ2-1; clone size: NA; CDR3 protein: CASSLALMQFF; CDR3 DNA: TGTGCCAGCAGTCTAGCTTTGATGCAGTTCTTC
D gene: NA; V gene: TRBV7-9; J gene: TRBJ1-1; clone size: NA; CDR3 protein: CASSLWGTEAFF; CDR3 DNA: TGTGCCAGCAGCTTATGGGGGACTGAAGCTTTCTTT
D gene: NA; V gene: TRBV12-3/TRBV12-4; J gene: TRBJ2-4; clone size: few; CDR3 protein: CASSFGRLAKNIQYF; CDR3 DNA: TGTGCCAGCAGTTTCGGGAGATTAGCCAAAAACATTCAGTACTTC
D gene: TRBD1; V gene: TRBV5-1; J gene: TRBJ1-2; clone size: few; CDR3 protein: CASSIGTGTTTSTF; CDR3 DNA: TGCGCCAGCAGCATCGGGACAGGGACCACTACTTCCACCTTC
D gene: NA; V gene: TRBV11-2; J gene: TRBJ2-3; clone size: NA; CDR3 protein: CASSLVGADTQYF; CDR3 DNA: TGTGCCAGCAGCTTAGTAGGGGCAGATACGCAGTATTTT
D gene: TRBD1; V gene: TRBV20-1; J gene: TRBJ2-3; clone size: NA; CDR3 protein: CSARTGSSADTQYF; CDR3 DNA: TGCAGTGCCAGGACAGGGAGTTCAGCAGATACGCAGTATTTT
D gene: NA; V gene: TRBV19; J gene: TRBJ1-1; clone size: NA; CDR3 protein: CASSILSPNTEAFF; CDR3 DNA: TGTGCCAGTAGTATACTCAGTCCGAACACTGAAGCTTTCTTT
D gene: NA; V gene: TRBV6-5; J gene: TRBJ2-1; clone size: few; CDR3 protein: CASSYSGRGNEQFF; CDR3 DNA: TGTGCCAGCAGTTACTCTGGAAGAGGCAATGAGCAGTTCTTC
D gene: NA; V gene: TRBV12-3/TRBV12-4; J gene: TRBJ1-5; clone size: few; CDR3 protein: CASKRSNQPQHF; CDR3 DNA: TGTGCCAGCAAGCGGAGCAATCAGCCCCAGCATTTT
D gene: TRBD1; V gene: TRBV29-1; J gene: TRBJ2-7; clone size: few; CDR3 protein: CSVRTGGSYEQYF; CDR3 DNA: TGCAGCGTTAGGACAGGGGGATCTTACGAGCAGTACTTC